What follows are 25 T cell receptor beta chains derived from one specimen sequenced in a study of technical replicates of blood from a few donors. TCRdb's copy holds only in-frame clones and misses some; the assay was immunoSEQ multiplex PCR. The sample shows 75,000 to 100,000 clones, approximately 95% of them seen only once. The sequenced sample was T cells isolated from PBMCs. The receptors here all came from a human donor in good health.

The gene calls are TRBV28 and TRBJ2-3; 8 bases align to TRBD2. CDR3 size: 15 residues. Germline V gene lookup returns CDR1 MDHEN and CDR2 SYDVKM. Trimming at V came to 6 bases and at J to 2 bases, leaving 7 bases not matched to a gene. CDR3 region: CASSRGGGNTDTQYF. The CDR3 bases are TGTGCCAGCAGCCGGGGGGGCGGGAACACAGATACGCAGTATTTT.

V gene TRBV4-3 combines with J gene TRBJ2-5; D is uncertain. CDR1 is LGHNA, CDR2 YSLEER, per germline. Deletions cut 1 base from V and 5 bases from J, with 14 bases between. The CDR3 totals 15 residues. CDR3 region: CASSQVLGDRETQYF. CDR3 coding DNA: TGCGCCAGCAGCCAAGTATTGGGCGATCGGGAGACCCAGTACTTC.

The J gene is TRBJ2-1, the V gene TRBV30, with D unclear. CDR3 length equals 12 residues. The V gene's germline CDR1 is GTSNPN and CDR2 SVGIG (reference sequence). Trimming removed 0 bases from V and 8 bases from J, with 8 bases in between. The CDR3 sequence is CAWSVLADEQFF. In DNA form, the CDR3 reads TGTGCCTGGAGTGTACTCGCGGATGAGCAGTTCTTC.

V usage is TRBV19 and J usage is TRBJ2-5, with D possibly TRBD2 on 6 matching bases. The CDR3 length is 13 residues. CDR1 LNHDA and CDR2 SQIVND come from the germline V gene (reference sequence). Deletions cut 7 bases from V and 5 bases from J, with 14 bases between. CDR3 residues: CASNIPGGETQYF. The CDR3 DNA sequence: TGTGCCAGTAACATCCCTGGGGGGGAGACCCAGTACTTC.

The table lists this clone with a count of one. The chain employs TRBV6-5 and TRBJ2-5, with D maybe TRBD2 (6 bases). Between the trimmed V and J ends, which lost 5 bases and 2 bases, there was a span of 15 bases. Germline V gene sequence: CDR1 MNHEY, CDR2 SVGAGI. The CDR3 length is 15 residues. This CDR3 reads CASSRLLASQETQYF. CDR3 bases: TGTGCCAGCAGTCGCCTCCTAGCGTCTCAAGAGACCCAGTACTTC.

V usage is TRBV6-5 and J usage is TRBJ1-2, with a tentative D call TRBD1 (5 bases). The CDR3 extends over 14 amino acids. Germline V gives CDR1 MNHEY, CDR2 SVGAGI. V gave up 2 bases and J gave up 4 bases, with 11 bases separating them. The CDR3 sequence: CASSYSRASYGYTF. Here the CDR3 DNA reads TGTGCCAGCAGTTACAGCAGGGCCAGCTATGGCTACACCTTC.

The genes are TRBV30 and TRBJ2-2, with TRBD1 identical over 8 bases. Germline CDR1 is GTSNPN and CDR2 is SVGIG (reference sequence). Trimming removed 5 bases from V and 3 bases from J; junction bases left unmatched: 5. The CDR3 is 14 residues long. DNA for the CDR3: TGTGCCTGGGTCCCGGGACAGGACACCGGGGAGCTGTTTTTT. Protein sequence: CAWVPGQDTGELFF. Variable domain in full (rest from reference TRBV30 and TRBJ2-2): SQTIHQWPATLVQPVGSPLSLECTVEGTSNPNLYWYRQAAGRGLQLLFYSVGIGQISSEVPQNLSASRPQDRQFILSSKKLLLSDSGFYLCAWVPGQDTGELFFGEGSRLTVL.

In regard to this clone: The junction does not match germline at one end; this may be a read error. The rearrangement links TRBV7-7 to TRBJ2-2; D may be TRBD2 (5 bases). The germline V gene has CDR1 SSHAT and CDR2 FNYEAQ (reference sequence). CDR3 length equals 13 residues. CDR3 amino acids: CASSLLDTGELFF. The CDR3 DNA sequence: TGTGCTAGCAGCTTACTAGACACCGGGGAGCTGTTTTTT.

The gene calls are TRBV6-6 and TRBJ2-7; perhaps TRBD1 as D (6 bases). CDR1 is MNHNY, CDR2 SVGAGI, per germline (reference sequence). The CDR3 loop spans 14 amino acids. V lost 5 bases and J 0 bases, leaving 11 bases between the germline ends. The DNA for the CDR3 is TGTGCCAGCAGTACAGGGACCCTCTCCTACGAGCAGTACTTC. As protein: CASSTGTLSYEQYF.

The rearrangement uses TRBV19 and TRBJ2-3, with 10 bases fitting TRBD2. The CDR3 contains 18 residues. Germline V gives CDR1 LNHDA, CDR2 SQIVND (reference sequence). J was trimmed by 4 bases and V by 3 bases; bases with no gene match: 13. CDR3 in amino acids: CASSIILSSGSPADTQYF. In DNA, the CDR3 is TGTGCCAGTAGTATTATACTTTCTAGCGGGAGTCCCGCAGATACGCAGTATTTT.

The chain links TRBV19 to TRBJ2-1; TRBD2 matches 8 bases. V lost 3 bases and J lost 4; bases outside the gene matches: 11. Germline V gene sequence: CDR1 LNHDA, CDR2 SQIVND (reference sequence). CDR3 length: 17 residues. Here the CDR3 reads CASSIGISGATYNEQFF. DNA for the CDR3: TGTGCCAGTAGTATCGGGATTAGCGGGGCCACTTACAATGAGCAGTTCTTC.

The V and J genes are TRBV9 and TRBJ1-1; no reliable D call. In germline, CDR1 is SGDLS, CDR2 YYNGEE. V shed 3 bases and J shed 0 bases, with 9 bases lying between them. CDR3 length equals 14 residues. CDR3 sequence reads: CASSERVMNTEAFF. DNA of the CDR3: TGTGCCAGCAGCGAGAGGGTTATGAACACTGAAGCTTTCTTT.

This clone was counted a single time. CDR3 loop: CASSLDGGEQFF. CDR3 DNA: TGTGCCAGCAGCTTAGACGGCGGTGAGCAGTTCTTC. This chain uses TRBV7-8 with TRBJ2-1; D call uncertain. V dropped 1 base and J dropped 9 bases, with 7 bases sitting between them. Germline loops: CDR1 SGHVS, CDR2 FQNEAQ. The CDR3 totals 12 residues.

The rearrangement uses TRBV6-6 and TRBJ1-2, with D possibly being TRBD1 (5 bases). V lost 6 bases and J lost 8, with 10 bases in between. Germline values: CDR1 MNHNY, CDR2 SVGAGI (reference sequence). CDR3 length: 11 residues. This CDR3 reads CASSQGWGYTF. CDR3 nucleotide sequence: TGTGCCAGCAGCCAGGGCTGGGGCTACACCTTC.

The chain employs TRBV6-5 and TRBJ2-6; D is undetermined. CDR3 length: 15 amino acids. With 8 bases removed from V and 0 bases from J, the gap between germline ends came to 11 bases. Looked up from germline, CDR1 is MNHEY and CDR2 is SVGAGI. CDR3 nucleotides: TGTGCCAGCTCTACGGTCTCCTCTGGGGCCAACGTCCTGACTTTC. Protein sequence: CASSTVSSGANVLTF.

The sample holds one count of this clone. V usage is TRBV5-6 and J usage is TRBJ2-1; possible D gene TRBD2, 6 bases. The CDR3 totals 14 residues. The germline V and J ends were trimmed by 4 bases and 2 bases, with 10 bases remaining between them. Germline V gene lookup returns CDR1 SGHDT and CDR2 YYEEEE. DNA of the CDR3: TGTGCCAGCAGCGCGGGACTGGCCTACAATGAGCAGTTCTTC. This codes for CASSAGLAYNEQFF.

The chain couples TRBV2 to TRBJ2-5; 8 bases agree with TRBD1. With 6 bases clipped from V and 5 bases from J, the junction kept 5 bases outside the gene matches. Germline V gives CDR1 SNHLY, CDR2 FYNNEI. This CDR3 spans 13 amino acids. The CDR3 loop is CASRSRDRETQYF. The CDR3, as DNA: TGTGCCAGCAGGAGTAGGGACAGGGAGACCCAGTACTTC. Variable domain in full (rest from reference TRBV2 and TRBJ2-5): EPEVTQTPSHQVTQMGQEVILRCVPISNHLYFYWYRQILGQKVEFLVSFYNNEISEKSEIFDDQFSVERPDGSNFTLKIRSTKLEDSAMYFCASRSRDRETQYFGPGTRLLVL.

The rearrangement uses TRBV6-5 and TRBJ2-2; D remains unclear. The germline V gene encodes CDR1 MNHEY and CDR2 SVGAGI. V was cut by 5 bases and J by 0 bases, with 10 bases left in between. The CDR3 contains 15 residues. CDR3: CASSRTIANTGELFF. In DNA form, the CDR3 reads TGTGCCAGCAGTCGAACTATCGCGAACACCGGGGAGCTGTTTTTT.

CDR3 sequence: CASSARGETQYF. Here the CDR3 DNA reads TGTGCCAGCAGCGCCCGGGGAGAGACCCAGTACTTC. The chain recombines TRBV9 with TRBJ2-5, with D possibly being TRBD2 (5 bases). The CDR3 is made up of 12 amino acids. V dropped 3 bases and J dropped 4 bases, with 7 bases sitting between them. The germline V gene has CDR1 SGDLS and CDR2 YYNGEE. The full variable domain, its missing parts supplied by reference TRBV9 and TRBJ2-5, is DSGVTQTPKHLITATGQRVTLRCSPRSGDLSVYWYQQSLDQGLQFLIQYYNGEERAKGNILERFSAQQFPDLHSELNLSSLELGDSALYFCASSARGETQYFGPGTRLLVL.

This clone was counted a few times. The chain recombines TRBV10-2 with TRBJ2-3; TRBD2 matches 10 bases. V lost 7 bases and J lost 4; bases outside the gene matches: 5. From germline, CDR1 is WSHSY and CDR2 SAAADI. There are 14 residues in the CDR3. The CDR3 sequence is CASTLAGGSDTQYF. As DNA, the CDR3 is TGCGCCAGCACCTTAGCGGGGGGATCAGATACGCAGTATTTT.

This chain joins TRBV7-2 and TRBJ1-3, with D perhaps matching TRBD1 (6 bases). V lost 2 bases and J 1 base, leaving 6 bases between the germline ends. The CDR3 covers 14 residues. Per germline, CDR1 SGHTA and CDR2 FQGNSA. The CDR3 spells CASSLTGSGNTIYF. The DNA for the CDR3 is TGTGCCAGCAGCTTAACAGGGTCTGGAAACACCATATATTTT. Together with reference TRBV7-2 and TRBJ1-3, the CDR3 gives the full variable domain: GAGVSQSPSNKVTEKGKDVELRCDPISGHTALYWYRQSLGQGLEFLIYFQGNSAPDKSGLPSDRFSAERTGGSVSTLTIQRTQQEDSAVYLCASSLTGSGNTIYFGEGSWLTVV.

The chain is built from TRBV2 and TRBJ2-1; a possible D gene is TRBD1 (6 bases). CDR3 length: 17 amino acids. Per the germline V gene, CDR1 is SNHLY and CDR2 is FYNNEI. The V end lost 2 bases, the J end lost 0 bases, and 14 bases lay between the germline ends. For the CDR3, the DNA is TGTGCCAGCAGTGAATTTGGGGGCCTAAGCTCCTACAATGAGCAGTTCTTC. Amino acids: CASSEFGGLSSYNEQFF.

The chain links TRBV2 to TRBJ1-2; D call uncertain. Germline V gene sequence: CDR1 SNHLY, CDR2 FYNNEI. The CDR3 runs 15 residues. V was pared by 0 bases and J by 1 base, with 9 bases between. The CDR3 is CASSEARSLNYGYTF. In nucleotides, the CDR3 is TGTGCCAGCAGTGAAGCTCGGTCGCTTAACTATGGCTACACCTTC.

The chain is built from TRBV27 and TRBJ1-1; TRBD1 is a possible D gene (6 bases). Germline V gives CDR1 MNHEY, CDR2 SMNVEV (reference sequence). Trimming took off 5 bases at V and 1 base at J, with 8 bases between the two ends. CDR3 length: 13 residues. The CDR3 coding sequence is TGTGCCAGCAGTCTAGGGGGGAACACTGAAGCTTTCTTT. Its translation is CASSLGGNTEAFF.

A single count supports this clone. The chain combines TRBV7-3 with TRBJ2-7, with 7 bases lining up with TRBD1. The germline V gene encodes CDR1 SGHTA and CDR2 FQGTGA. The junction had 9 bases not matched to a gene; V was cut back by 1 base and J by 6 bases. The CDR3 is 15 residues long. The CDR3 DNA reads TGTGCCAGCAGCTTAAAGACAGGGTCGATGGGCGAGCAGTACTTC. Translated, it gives CASSLKTGSMGEQYF. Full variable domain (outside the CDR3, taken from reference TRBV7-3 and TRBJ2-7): GAGVSQTPSNKVTEKGKYVELRCDPISGHTALYWYRQSLGQGPEFLIYFQGTGAADDSGLPNDRFFAVRPEGSVSTLKIQRTERGDSAVYLCASSLKTGSMGEQYFGPGTRLTVT.